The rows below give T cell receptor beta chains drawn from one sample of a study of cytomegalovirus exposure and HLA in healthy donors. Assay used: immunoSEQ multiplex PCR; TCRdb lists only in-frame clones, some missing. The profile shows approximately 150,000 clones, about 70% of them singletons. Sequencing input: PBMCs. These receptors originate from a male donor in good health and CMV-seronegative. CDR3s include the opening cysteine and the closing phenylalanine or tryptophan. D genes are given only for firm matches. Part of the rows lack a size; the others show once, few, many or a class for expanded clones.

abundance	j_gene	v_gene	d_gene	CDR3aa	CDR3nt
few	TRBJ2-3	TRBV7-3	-	CASSSSRGGRSSSTDTQYF	TGTGCCAGCAGCTCCTCCCGCGGCGGCCGAAGTTCTAGCACAGATACGCAGTATTTT
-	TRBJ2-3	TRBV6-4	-	CASSPGLAGVDTQYF	TGTGCCAGCAGCCCAGGTCTAGCAGGTGTGGATACGCAGTATTTT
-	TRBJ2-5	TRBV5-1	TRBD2	CASSSSGGAAETQYF	TGCGCCAGCAGCTCCAGCGGGGGGGCAGCAGAGACCCAGTACTTC
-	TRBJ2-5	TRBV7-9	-	CASTSPQELQETQYF	TGTGCCAGCACCAGCCCTCAGGAACTCCAAGAGACCCAGTACTTC
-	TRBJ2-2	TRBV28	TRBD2	CASSPGGSGGIGELFF	TGTGCCAGCAGCCCCGGTGGTAGCGGGGGGATAGGGGAGCTGTTTTTT
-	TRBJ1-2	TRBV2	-	CASSMEEGGYTF	TGTGCCAGCAGTATGGAGGAAGGTGGCTACACCTTC
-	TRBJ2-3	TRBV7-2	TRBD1	CASSLAGTPEGARAQYF	TGTGCCAGCAGCTTAGCGGGGACCCCTGAGGGGGCACGCGCGCAGTATTTT
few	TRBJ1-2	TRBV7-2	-	CASSFPNSHGYTF	TGTGCCAGCAGCTTCCCCAACAGTCATGGCTACACCTTC
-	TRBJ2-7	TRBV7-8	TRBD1	CASRPGTGGYEQYF	TGTGCCAGCAGGCCCGGGACAGGGGGCTACGAGCAGTACTTC
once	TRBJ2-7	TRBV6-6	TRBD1	CASSYFRGRRNEQYF	TGTGCCAGCAGTTACTTCAGGGGGCGGAGAAACGAGCAGTACTTC
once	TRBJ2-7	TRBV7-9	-	CASSLASSGPTYEQYF	TGTGCCAGCAGCTTAGCTAGTAGCGGTCCCACCTACGAGCAGTACTTC
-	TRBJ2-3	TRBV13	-	CASSLTGYGSTDTQYF	TGTGCCAGCAGCTTGACGGGATACGGAAGCACAGATACGCAGTATTTT
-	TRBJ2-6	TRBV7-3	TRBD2	CASSLRPLADVSGANVLTF	TGTGCCAGCAGCCTTAGGCCGCTAGCGGACGTCTCTGGGGCCAACGTCCTGACTTTC
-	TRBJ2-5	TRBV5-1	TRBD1	CASSQGTARETQYF	TGCGCCAGCAGCCAAGGGACAGCGCGAGAGACCCAGTACTTC
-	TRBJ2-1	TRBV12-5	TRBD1	CASGLVQDGTGPWDNEQFF	TGTGCTAGTGGTTTGGTACAAGACGGGACAGGCCCATGGGACAATGAGCAGTTCTTC
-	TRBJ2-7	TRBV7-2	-	CASSTDRYEQYF	TGTGCCAGCAGTACAGACCGCTACGAGCAGTACTTC
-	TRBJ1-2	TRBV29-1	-	CSGSGDYGYTF	TGCAGCGGATCGGGGGACTATGGCTACACCTTC
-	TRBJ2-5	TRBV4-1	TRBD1	CASSPRQGRETQYF	TGCGCCAGCAGCCCTCGACAGGGGCGGGAGACCCAGTACTTC
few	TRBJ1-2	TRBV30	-	CAWSASYGYTF	TGTGCCTGGAGTGCTAGCTATGGCTACACCTTC
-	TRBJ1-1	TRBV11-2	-	CASSRRGNTEAFF	TGTGCCAGCAGTCGAAGGGGGAACACTGAAGCTTTCTTT
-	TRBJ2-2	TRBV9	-	CASSATNTGELFF	TGTGCCAGCAGCGCCACGAACACCGGGGAGCTGTTTTTT
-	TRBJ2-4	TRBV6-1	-	CASSEALGVEKNIQYF	TGTGCCAGCAGTGAAGCGCTAGGGGTTGAGAAAAACATTCAGTACTTC
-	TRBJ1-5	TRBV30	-	CATSSGEKAGQPQHF	TGTGCAACCTCTAGCGGGGAAAAAGCGGGTCAGCCCCAGCATTTT
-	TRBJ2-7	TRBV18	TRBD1	CASSLDRGPSLSSYEQYF	TGTGCCAGCTCACTCGACAGGGGCCCCTCATTAAGCTCCTACGAGCAGTACTTC
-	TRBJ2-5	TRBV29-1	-	CSVSREVTQYF	TGCAGCGTTAGCAGGGAAGTGACCCAGTACTTC
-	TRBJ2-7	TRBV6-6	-	CASSSREPGDYEQYF	TGTGCCAGCAGTTCCCGGGAGCCCGGTGACTACGAGCAGTACTTC
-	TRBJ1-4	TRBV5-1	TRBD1	CASSLGQGAEKLFF	TGCGCCAGCAGCTTGGGGCAGGGGGCCGAAAAACTGTTTTTT
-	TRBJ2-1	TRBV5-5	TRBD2	CASSGGTSRNEQFF	TGTGCCAGCAGCGGGGGGACTAGTCGCAATGAGCAGTTCTTC
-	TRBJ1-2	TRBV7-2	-	CASSSGGGYYGYTF	TGTGCCAGCAGCTCGGGTGGGGGGTACTATGGCTACACCTTC
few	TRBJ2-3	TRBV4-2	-	CASSRTGTDTQYF	TGTGCCAGCAGCCGAACAGGGACAGATACGCAGTATTTT
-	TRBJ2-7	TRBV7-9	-	CASSSLPGVDEQYF	TGTGCCAGCAGCTCTCTCCCGGGAGTAGACGAGCAGTACTTC
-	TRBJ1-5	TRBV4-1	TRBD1	CASSHTTGGQPQHF	TGCGCCAGCAGCCACACGACAGGGGGACAGCCCCAGCATTTT
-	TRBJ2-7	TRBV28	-	CASGPSGTQGYEQYF	TGTGCCAGCGGCCCCTCCGGGACACAGGGATACGAGCAGTACTTC
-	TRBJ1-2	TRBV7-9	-	CASSGEGYGYTF	TGTGCCAGCAGCGGGGAGGGCTATGGCTACACCTTC
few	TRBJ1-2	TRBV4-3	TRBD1	CASSQERDRSSYGYTF	TGCGCCAGCAGCCAAGAGAGGGACAGAAGCTCCTATGGCTACACCTTC
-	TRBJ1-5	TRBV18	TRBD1	CASSPPGQGGQPQHF	TGTGCCAGCTCACCACCGGGACAGGGAGGACAGCCCCAGCATTTT
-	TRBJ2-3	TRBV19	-	CASSAGAGMGDTQYF	TGTGCCAGTAGCGCAGGGGCCGGCATGGGGGATACGCAGTATTTT
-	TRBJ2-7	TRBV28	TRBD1	CASSPSGTATYEQYF	TGTGCCAGCAGCCCGTCCGGGACAGCCACCTACGAGCAGTACTTC
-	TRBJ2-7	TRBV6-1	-	CASSEQRGSPYEQYF	TGTGCCAGCAGTGAACAAAGGGGGTCCCCCTACGAGCAGTACTTC
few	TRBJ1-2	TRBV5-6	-	CASSSLDTYYGYTF	TGTGCCAGCAGCTCCTTAGACACTTACTATGGCTACACCTTC
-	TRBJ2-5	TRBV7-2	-	CASSREVWASGETQYF	TGTGCCAGCAGCAGAGAGGTGTGGGCCTCAGGGGAGACCCAGTACTTC
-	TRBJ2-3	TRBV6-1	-	CASSEAGTLKADTQYF	TGTGCCAGCAGTGAAGCCGGGACACTAAAGGCAGATACGCAGTATTTT
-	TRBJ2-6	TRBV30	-	CAWSLGAGANVLTF	TGTGCCTGGAGTCTCGGGGCTGGGGCCAACGTCCTGACTTTC
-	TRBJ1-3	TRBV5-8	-	CASSRRTPSSGNTIYF	TGTGCCAGCAGCCGCCGGACTCCTAGCTCTGGAAACACCATATATTTT
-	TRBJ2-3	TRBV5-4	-	CASSPGRQTDTQYF	TGTGCCAGCAGCCCCGGGCGACAGACAGATACGCAGTATTTT
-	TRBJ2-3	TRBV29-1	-	CSDSQGSSTDTQYF	TGCAGCGACTCTCAGGGTTCTAGCACAGATACGCAGTATTTT
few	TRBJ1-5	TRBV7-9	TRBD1	CASSFLPGQGRNGNQPQHF	TGTGCCAGCAGCTTTTTACCGGGACAGGGGCGCAATGGCAATCAGCCCCAGCATTTT
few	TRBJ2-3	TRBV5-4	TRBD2	CASSSRQREGTDTQYF	TGTGCCAGCAGCTCCCGCCAGCGGGAGGGCACAGATACGCAGTATTTT
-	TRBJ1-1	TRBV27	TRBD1	CASSSRQGIAEAFF	TGTGCCAGCAGTTCCCGACAGGGGATAGCTGAAGCTTTCTTT
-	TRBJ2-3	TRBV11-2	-	CASSGTPPLSTDTQYF	TGTGCCAGCAGCGGCACACCCCCCCTTAGCACAGATACGCAGTATTTT
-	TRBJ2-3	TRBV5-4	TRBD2	CASSLTSGGDTQYF	TGTGCCAGCAGCTTGACTAGCGGGGGCGATACGCAGTATTTT
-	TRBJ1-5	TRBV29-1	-	CSVGSLGAQHF	TGCAGCGTTGGATCTCTAGGGGCCCAGCATTTT
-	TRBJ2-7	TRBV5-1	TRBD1	CASSLGTGVLYEQYF	TGCGCCAGCAGCCTGGGGACAGGGGTTCTTTACGAGCAGTACTTC
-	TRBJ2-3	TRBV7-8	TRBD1	CASSQTGSMRDTQYF	TGTGCCAGCAGCCAGACAGGGAGTATGCGTGATACGCAGTATTTT
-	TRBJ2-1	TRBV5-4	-	CASSLSIGGGASNEQFF	TGTGCCAGCAGCTTGTCGATTGGAGGGGGGGCCTCGAATGAGCAGTTCTTC
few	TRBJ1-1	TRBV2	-	CASSEEGAPTEAFF	TGTGCCAGCAGTGAGGAGGGAGCGCCCACTGAAGCTTTCTTT
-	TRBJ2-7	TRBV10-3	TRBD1	CAISTQGPGYEQYF	TGTGCCATCAGTACACAGGGGCCGGGCTACGAGCAGTACTTC
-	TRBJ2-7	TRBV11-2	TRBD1	CASSQLFTGTGGYEQYF	TGTGCCAGCAGCCAACTATTTACCGGGACAGGGGGCTACGAGCAGTACTTC
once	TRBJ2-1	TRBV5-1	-	CASSLGSENEQFF	TGCGCCAGCAGCTTGGGTAGCGAGAATGAGCAGTTCTTC